These 27 T cell receptor beta chains were all obtained from the same sample, sequenced in a study of cytomegalovirus exposure and HLA in healthy donors. PCR primers comprised 60 Vbeta and 13 Jbeta primers. Here immunoSEQ multiplex PCR was the method, and the copy in TCRdb shows in-frame clones only, minus some. The table shows fewer than 200,000 clones, with 71% occurring only once. Input material: PBMCs. Every receptor here comes from a woman younger than 45 in good health and CMV-seronegative.

The chain carries TRBV12-5 and TRBJ1-5, with 7 positions matching TRBD1. V gave up 5 bases and J gave up 6 bases; unmatched junction bases: 10. Germline loops: CDR1 LGHNT, CDR2 FRNRAP. The CDR3 spans 15 residues. CDR3 sequence reads: CASGPRDRASQPQHF. CDR3 bases: TGTGCTAGTGGTCCCCGGGACAGAGCTAGTCAGCCCCAGCATTTT. Supplemented by reference TRBV12-5 and TRBJ1-5, the full variable domain reads DARVTQTPRHKVTEMGQEVTMRCQPILGHNTVFWYRQTMMQGLELLAYFRNRAPLDDSGMPKDRFSAEMPDATLATLKIQPSEPRDSAVYFCASGPRDRASQPQHFGDGTRLSIL.

This clone showed up just a few times. The chain combines TRBV5-4 with TRBJ2-3; D perhaps matches TRBD1 (5 bases). The CDR3 is made up of 16 amino acids. Germline V gives CDR1 SGHNT, CDR2 YYREEE (reference sequence). Trimming removed 4 bases at V and 2 bases at J, with 17 bases between. CDR3 sequence reads: CASSQGDGEVTDTQYF. The CDR3, as DNA: TGTGCCAGCAGCCAAGGGGATGGAGAAGTCACAGATACGCAGTATTTT. Complete variable domain (other parts from reference TRBV5-4 and TRBJ2-3): ETGVTQSPTHLIKTRGQQVTLRCSSQSGHNTVSWYQQALGQGPQFIFQYYREEENGRGNFPPRFSGLQFPNYSSELNVNALELDDSALYLCASSQGDGEVTDTQYFGPGTRLTVL.

The V call is TRBV29-1, the J call TRBJ2-7, with TRBD1 as a possible D gene (5 bases). Germline V gives CDR1 SQVTM, CDR2 ANQGSEA. V dropped 3 bases and J dropped 0 bases, with 9 bases sitting between them. The CDR3 loop spans 13 amino acids. CDR3 sequence: CSVESQDSYEQYF. The CDR3 DNA follows: TGCAGCGTTGAGTCACAGGACTCCTACGAGCAGTACTTC.

The V gene is TRBV7-2, the J gene TRBJ2-1; 11 positions agree with TRBD2. V shed 5 bases and J 4 bases; nucleotides not matched to a gene: 4. This CDR3 has 15 amino acids. Per the germline V gene, CDR1 is SGHTA and CDR2 is FQGNSA. The CDR3, as DNA: TGTGCCAGCAGCACGGGACTAGCGGCTTACAATGAGCAGTTCTTC. Protein: CASSTGLAAYNEQFF.

This sequence joins TRBV28 and TRBJ1-1, with 8 bases aligning to TRBD1. Unmatched junction bases numbered 10, after V lost 6 bases and J lost 10 bases. The CDR3 has 13 residues. The germline gives CDR1 MDHEN, CDR2 SYDVKM. CDR3 bases: TGTGCCAGCAGCCTTACCAGTACAGGGGGAGCTTTCTTT. Translated, it gives CASSLTSTGGAFF.

The V gene is TRBV19, the J gene TRBJ2-2, with 13 bases matching TRBD2. The CDR3 is 16 amino acids. J was trimmed by 4 bases and V by 4 bases; bases with no gene match: 3. In germline, CDR1 is LNHDA, CDR2 SQIVND (reference sequence). The DNA of the CDR3 is TGTGCCAGTAGTAAGGGACTAGCGGGATCCACCGGGGAGCTGTTTTTT. Translating gives CASSKGLAGSTGELFF.

To note about this clone: Other DNA sequences in this specimen translate into the identical CDR3. This sequence joins TRBV9 and TRBJ1-5, with TRBD1 matching 9 bases. The germline V gene encodes CDR1 SGDLS and CDR2 YYNGEE. The CDR3 is made up of 15 amino acids. J gave up 4 bases and V 0 bases, and 2 bases lay outside the gene matches. The CDR3 reads CASSVEGQGNQPQHF. The CDR3 DNA follows: TGTGCCAGCAGCGTAGAGGGACAGGGAAATCAGCCCCAGCATTTT.

This clone was counted only a few times. The rearrangement uses TRBV10-3 and TRBJ2-4; D call uncertain. The germline V gene has CDR1 ENHRY and CDR2 SYGVKD. V was trimmed by 3 bases and J by 2 bases, leaving 8 bases between them. The CDR3 runs to 14 residues. The CDR3 region has the DNA TGTGCCATCAGTGATGGAGAGACCAAAAACATTCAGTACTTC. This gives the protein CAISDGETKNIQYF.

This chain joins TRBV30 and TRBJ1-6; the D is unclear. Germline assignment: CDR1 GTSNPN and CDR2 SVGIG (reference sequence). This CDR3 is built from 17 residues. V lost 4 bases and J lost 6, with 22 bases in between. CDR3 loop: CAWTLPTGSSGNSPLHF. The CDR3 DNA follows: TGTGCCTGGACCCTACCTACGGGTTCAAGCGGTAATTCACCCCTCCACTTT.

Note on this clone: A read error may produce the germline difference seen at one junction end. The chain uses TRBV7-9 and TRBJ2-6, with D uncertain. The CDR3 runs to 15 residues. The V gene's germline CDR1 is SEHNR and CDR2 FQNEAQ (reference sequence). CDR3 sequence: CSSSPYNSGANVLTF. The CDR3 nucleotides are TGTTCCAGCAGCCCGTATAACTCTGGGGCCAACGTCCTGACTTTC.

The chain employs TRBV15 and TRBJ2-3; TRBD2 might be the D (7 bases). The CDR3 is 14 amino acids. Trimming cost V 9 bases and J 6 bases, with 19 bases left between them. The germline V gene encodes CDR1 LNHNV and CDR2 YYDKDF (reference sequence). CDR3 DNA: TGTGCCACACATCGAGGGGGGGAGGCCGATACGCAGTATTTT. Its translation: CATHRGGEADTQYF.

The rearrangement joins TRBV14 to TRBJ2-5; D is uncertain. CDR3 length: 13 residues. Germline V gene lookup returns CDR1 SGHDN and CDR2 FVKESK. Trimming removed 1 base at V and 5 bases at J, with 8 bases between. CDR3 bases: TGTGCCAGCAGCCAAGTCGCCGGGGAGACCCAGTACTTC. Protein product: CASSQVAGETQYF.

In DNA, the CDR3 is TGTGCCAGCGGGACAGGGCCAGAGGACTATGGCTACACCTTC. This codes for CASGTGPEDYGYTF. The chain combines TRBV10-3 with TRBJ1-2, with TRBD1 matching over 9 bases. The CDR3 runs to 14 residues. Trimming at V came to 10 bases and at J to 3 bases, leaving 9 bases not matched to a gene. CDR1 is ENHRY, CDR2 SYGVKD, per germline.

The chain employs TRBV5-4 and TRBJ2-7; TRBD2 matches at 10 bases. V shed 4 bases and J 3 bases; nucleotides not matched to a gene: 4. CDR1 and CDR2 (germline): SGHNT, YYREEE (reference sequence). This CDR3 region has 14 residues. The CDR3 nucleotides are TGTGCCAGCAGCCCGGGACTAGCGATCTACGAGCAGTACTTC. Translating it yields CASSPGLAIYEQYF.

V is TRBV7-2 and J is TRBJ2-5; D might be TRBD2 (6 bases). The CDR3 extends over 15 amino acids. The V end lost 5 bases, the J end lost 1 base, and 14 bases lay between the germline ends. Germline V CDR1 and CDR2: SGHTA, FQGNSA. The CDR3 DNA sequence: TGTGCCAGCAGCGCCGGGACTCCAGGCCAAGAGACCCAGTACTTC. Its protein is CASSAGTPGQETQYF.

The chain recombines TRBV7-9 with TRBJ2-7; 7 nucleotides agree with TRBD2. Germline lookup yields CDR1 SEHNR and CDR2 FQNEAQ (reference sequence). This CDR3 comprises 15 residues. V dropped 5 bases and J dropped 3; count of bases not matched to a gene: 10. The CDR3 region is CASSASGGNGYEQYF. The CDR3 coding sequence is TGTGCCAGCAGCGCCTCCGGGGGGAATGGCTACGAGCAGTACTTC.

The V and J genes are TRBV7-9 and TRBJ1-3; no clear D gene. The germline V gene encodes CDR1 SEHNR and CDR2 FQNEAQ (reference sequence). The CDR3 is made up of 16 amino acids. V was shortened by 3 bases and J by 4 bases, with 16 bases between the two germline ends. The CDR3 nucleotides read TGTGCCAGCAGCTTGAGCGGGGAGAGGGCCGGAAACACCATATATTTT. It encodes CASSLSGERAGNTIYF.

The rearrangement joins TRBV4-1 to TRBJ2-1; 9 bases fit TRBD2. J was trimmed by 3 bases and V by 1 base; bases with no gene match: 13. This CDR3 has 19 residues. Germline lookup yields CDR1 MGHRA and CDR2 YSYEKL. The CDR3: CASSQVIRLAGDFYNEQFF. CDR3 sequence (DNA): TGCGCCAGCAGCCAAGTCATACGGTTAGCGGGAGATTTCTACAATGAGCAGTTCTTC.

This sequence joins TRBV7-2 and TRBJ1-1; the D gene is possibly TRBD1 (5 bases). Looked up from germline, CDR1 is SGHTA and CDR2 is FQGNSA. This CDR3 has 13 residues. The ends were cut back, 1 base at V and 5 bases at J, with 8 bases in the middle. The CDR3 sequence is CASSLGGWTEAFF. The CDR3 DNA sequence: TGTGCCAGCAGCTTAGGGGGCTGGACTGAAGCTTTCTTT.

The rearrangement uses TRBV4-2 and TRBJ2-3, with D possibly TRBD1 on 5 matching bases. The CDR3 length is 14 residues. Trimming removed 4 bases at V and 4 bases at J, with 12 bases between. Germline V CDR1 and CDR2: LGHNA, YNFKEQ. DNA for the CDR3: TGTGCCAGCAGCCCGGGCAGGGCCGCAGATACGCAGTATTTT. This codes for CASSPGRAADTQYF.

The J gene is TRBJ2-3, the V gene TRBV4-3; the D call may be TRBD1 or TRBD2 (6 bases each). The CDR3 contains 17 residues. The V gene lost 5 bases and the J gene lost 2 bases, with 20 bases spanning the gap. Germline CDR1 LGHNA, CDR2 YSLEER. CDR3 in DNA: TGCGCCAGCAGCAAAGGGGGTATGGCGGGGACCACAGATACGCAGTATTTT. Residues: CASSKGGMAGTTDTQYF.

This clone was seen a few times. The chain joins TRBV4-3 to TRBJ1-6; a possible D gene is TRBD1 (6 bases). Germline CDR1 LGHNA, CDR2 YSLEER. The CDR3 loop spans 15 amino acids. The germline V and J ends were trimmed by 1 base and 6 bases, with 10 bases remaining between them. CDR3 nucleotides: TGCGCCAGCAGCCAAGTAGGGGGTCCTAATTCACCCCTCCACTTT. Residues: CASSQVGGPNSPLHF.

This clone was recorded a few times. The chain joins TRBV15 to TRBJ2-5; D not resolved. V was shortened by 3 bases and J by 3 bases, with 14 bases between the two germline ends. This CDR3 region has 15 residues. Germline V gene lookup returns CDR1 LNHNV and CDR2 YYDKDF (reference sequence). The CDR3 DNA follows: TGTGCCACCAGCAGTGCTATAACACTAAAAGAGACCCAGTACTTC. Its protein is CATSSAITLKETQYF. Combining the CDR3 with reference TRBV15 and TRBJ2-5 gives the whole variable domain DAMVIQNPRYQVTQFGKPVTLSCSQTLNHNVMYWYQQKSSQAPKLLFHYYDKDFNNEADTPDNFQSRRPNTSFCFLDIRSPGLGDTAMYLCATSSAITLKETQYFGPGTRLLVL.

This rearrangement joins TRBV2 to TRBJ2-5, with 8 bases aligning to TRBD2. The trim removed 6 bases at V and 3 bases at J, leaving 9 bases unmatched. Germline assignment: CDR1 SNHLY and CDR2 FYNNEI. The CDR3 runs to 15 residues. This chain's CDR3 is CASSSTGTREETQYF. The CDR3 region has the DNA TGTGCCAGCAGCTCAACCGGGACTAGAGAAGAGACCCAGTACTTC.

This chain uses TRBV4-2 with TRBJ1-2; possibly TRBD1 for D (6 bases). The CDR3 runs 16 residues. Germline CDR1 reads LGHNA; CDR2 reads YNFKEQ. V dropped 0 bases and J dropped 0 bases, with 11 bases sitting between them. Here the CDR3 DNA reads TGTGCCAGCAGCCAAGATGGGGGGGCCTCTAACTATGGCTACACCTTC. Protein sequence: CASSQDGGASNYGYTF.

This clone was picked up a small number of times. The chain has TRBV5-5 and TRBJ1-5; D unclear. This CDR3 comprises 15 residues. Germline V CDR1 and CDR2: SGHKS, YYEKEE (reference sequence). The germline V and J ends were trimmed by 0 bases and 5 bases, with 12 bases remaining between them. CDR3 nucleotide sequence: TGTGCCAGCAGCTTGGGTAGTAGTTTCGATCAGCCCCAGCATTTT. Protein: CASSLGSSFDQPQHF.

On this clone: Its ends do not fully match the called genes, so a read error is possible. The chain links TRBV7-9 to TRBJ1-6; TRBD1 might be the D (6 bases). The CDR3 is 15 residues long. The germline gives CDR1 SEHNR, CDR2 FQNEAQ (reference sequence). CDR3 sequence reads: CSSSQSGARNSPLHF. CDR3 bases: TGTTCCAGCAGCCAGTCAGGGGCGAGGAATTCACCCCTCCACTTT.